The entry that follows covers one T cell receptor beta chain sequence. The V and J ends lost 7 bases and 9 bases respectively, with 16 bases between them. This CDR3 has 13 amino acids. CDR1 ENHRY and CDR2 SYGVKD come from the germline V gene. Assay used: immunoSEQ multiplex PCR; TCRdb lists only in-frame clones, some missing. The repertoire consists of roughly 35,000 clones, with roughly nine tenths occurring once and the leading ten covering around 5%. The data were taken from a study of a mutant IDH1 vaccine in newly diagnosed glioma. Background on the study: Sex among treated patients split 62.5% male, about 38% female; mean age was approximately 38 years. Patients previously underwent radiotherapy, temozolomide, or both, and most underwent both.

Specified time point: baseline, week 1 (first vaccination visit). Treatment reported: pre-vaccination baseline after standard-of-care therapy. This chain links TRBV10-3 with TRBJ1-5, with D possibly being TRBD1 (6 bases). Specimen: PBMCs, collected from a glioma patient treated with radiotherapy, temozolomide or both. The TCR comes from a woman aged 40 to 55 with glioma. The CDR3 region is CAITQEEGGPQHF. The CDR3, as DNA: TGTGCCATCACTCAGGAGGAGGGGGGGCCCCAGCATTTT.